One and the same sample provided the 25 T cell receptor beta chains below, sequenced in a study of cytomegalovirus exposure and HLA in healthy donors. Researchers ran the PCR with 60 Vbeta and 13 Jbeta primers. The assay was immunoSEQ multiplex PCR, and TCRdb's table has in-frame clones only and misses some. The sample yields fewer than 250,000 clones, around 76% seen once. The sequenced material came from PBMCs. All receptors come from a middle-aged man in good health and CMV-seropositive.

The rearrangement links TRBV6-5 to TRBJ1-1; maybe TRBD1 (5 bases). The germline V gene has CDR1 MNHEY and CDR2 SVGAGI. The germline V and J ends were trimmed by 2 bases and 7 bases, with 11 bases remaining between them. The CDR3 has 13 amino acids. The chain's CDR3 is CASSYRGLHEAFF. The CDR3 DNA follows: TGTGCCAGCAGTTACAGGGGTCTTCATGAAGCTTTCTTT.

The chain links TRBV5-8 to TRBJ2-3, with D unresolved. Germline CDR1 and CDR2: SGHTS and YDEGEE. Trimming left V 4 bases short and J 9 bases short, with 15 bases between. This CDR3 is built from 13 residues. The CDR3 region has the DNA TGTGCCAGCAGCCCCGGTCCCACCGGGACGCAGTATTTT. Residues: CASSPGPTGTQYF.

The V gene is TRBV19, the J gene TRBJ1-3; 8 bases are a match to TRBD1. V lost 9 bases and J lost 0; bases outside the gene matches: 7. CDR3 size: 15 residues. CDR1 is LNHDA, CDR2 SQIVND, per germline (reference sequence). The CDR3 sequence is CASRDRSISGNTIYF. The CDR3 DNA reads as TGTGCCAGCAGGGACAGGTCTATCTCTGGAAACACCATATATTTT.

The V call is TRBV27, the J call TRBJ1-1, with D possibly TRBD1 on 6 matching bases. CDR3 length: 14 residues. The germline CDR1 and CDR2 sequences are MNHEY and SMNVEV (reference sequence). The V end was cut by 5 bases, the J end by 1 base, with 11 bases between. CDR3 in DNA: TGTGCCAGCAGTCCCCTGGACAGGAACACTGAAGCTTTCTTT. It codes for CASSPLDRNTEAFF.

The chain has TRBV5-1 and TRBJ1-1, with a possible D match to TRBD1 (5 bases). Trimming removed 2 bases at V and 4 bases at J, with 18 bases between. This CDR3 is 16 amino acids long. Per germline, CDR1 SGHRS and CDR2 YFSETQ. The CDR3 reads CASSLEGVGIGTEAFF. CDR3 in DNA: TGCGCCAGCAGCTTAGAAGGGGTGGGGATAGGCACTGAAGCTTTCTTT.

This chain joins TRBV30 and TRBJ2-1, with 13 bases fitting TRBD2. The V and J ends lost 0 bases and 9 bases, in that order; junction bases with no gene match: 5. The CDR3 consists of 15 residues. Germline assignment: CDR1 GTSNPN and CDR2 SVGIG (reference sequence). CDR3 in amino acids: CAWSVLAGGSGEQFF. CDR3 in DNA: TGTGCCTGGAGTGTACTAGCGGGAGGGTCTGGTGAGCAGTTCTTC.

The chain carries TRBV27 and TRBJ2-1, with D uncertain. Germline-derived CDR1 and CDR2 are MNHEY and SMNVEV (reference sequence). CDR3 length: 15 residues. Trimming cost V 2 bases and J 2 bases, with 10 bases left between them. This CDR3 reads CASSLKSLAYNEQFF. In nucleotides, the CDR3 is TGTGCCAGCAGTTTAAAATCGCTAGCCTACAATGAGCAGTTCTTC.

The chain combines TRBV18 with TRBJ2-1; 9 bases agree with TRBD2. This CDR3 comprises 15 residues. Germline V CDR1 and CDR2: KGHSH, LQKENI. V was pared by 6 bases and J by 7 bases, with 10 bases of the junction left unmatched. The CDR3 loop is CASSLSGGVGNEQFF. For the CDR3, the DNA is TGTGCCAGCTCGCTTAGCGGGGGTGTTGGAAATGAGCAGTTCTTC.

V usage is TRBV4-1 and J usage is TRBJ2-3; D is unresolved. This CDR3 contains 16 residues. The V end lost 5 bases, the J end lost 2 bases, and 17 bases lay between the germline ends. Germline assignment: CDR1 MGHRA and CDR2 YSYEKL. CDR3 protein: CASSASSSAVTDTQYF. The CDR3 DNA reads TGCGCCAGCAGCGCCAGTTCTAGTGCAGTCACAGATACGCAGTATTTT.

Of note for this clone: Other DNA sequences from this sample encode an identical CDR3 as well. J is TRBJ1-6 and V is TRBV7-9, with D tentatively TRBD1 (5 bases). V was pared by 1 base and J by 6 bases, with 7 bases between. The CDR3 runs 14 residues. Germline CDR1 and CDR2: SEHNR and FQNEAQ (reference sequence). This CDR3 reads CASSLEGVNSPLHF. The CDR3 nucleotides are TGTGCCAGCAGCTTAGAAGGGGTTAATTCACCCCTCCACTTT. Using reference TRBV7-9 and TRBJ1-6 for the parts outside the CDR3, the full variable domain is DTGVSQNPRHKITKRGQNVTFRCDPISEHNRLYWYRQTLGQGPEFLTYFQNEAQLEKSRLLSDRFSAERPKGSFSTLEIQRTEQGDSAMYLCASSLEGVNSPLHFGNGTRLTVT.

The chain links TRBV30 to TRBJ1-1; 10 bases align to TRBD1. Germline V gene data show CDR1 as GTSNPN and CDR2 as SVGIG (reference sequence). V was clipped by 7 bases and J by 6 bases; unmatched bases: 11. This CDR3 contains 14 residues. The CDR3 here is CASESRDRGPEAFF. The CDR3 DNA reads as TGTGCCTCCGAATCCCGGGACAGGGGCCCTGAAGCTTTCTTT. The variable domain in full, with the rest retrieved from reference TRBV30 and TRBJ1-1, is SQTIHQWPATLVQPVGSPLSLECTVEGTSNPNLYWYRQAAGRGLQLLFYSVGIGQISSEVPQNLSASRPQDRQFILSSKKLLLSDSGFYLCASESRDRGPEAFFGQGTRLTVV.

This clone was found a few times. The chain recombines TRBV30 with TRBJ1-1; 12 bases fit TRBD1. The CDR3 contains 14 residues. Germline values: CDR1 GTSNPN, CDR2 SVGIG (reference sequence). V gave up 6 bases and J gave up 10 bases; unmatched junction bases: 12. Written as DNA, the CDR3 is TGTGCCTGTGTATCGGGACAGGGGGCACGGGGAGCTTTCTTT. This gives the protein CACVSGQGARGAFF.

The chain links TRBV30 to TRBJ1-3, with unresolved D. This CDR3 is 15 amino acids long. Trimming removed 0 bases at V and 0 bases at J, with 9 bases between. Germline-derived CDR1 and CDR2 are GTSNPN and SVGIG (reference sequence). The CDR3 here is CAWSVAAVSGNTIYF. The CDR3 coding sequence is TGTGCCTGGAGTGTAGCGGCAGTCTCTGGAAACACCATATATTTT.

The chain employs TRBV9 and TRBJ1-5, with TRBD1 matching over 9 bases. CDR1 is SGDLS and CDR2 is YYNGEE in the germline V gene. J was trimmed by 6 bases and V by 1 base; bases with no gene match: 5. The CDR3 has 15 residues. CDR3 nucleotides: TGTGCCAGCAGCGTAAGGGAGGGACAGGGTCAGCCCCAGCATTTT. This sequence encodes CASSVREGQGQPQHF.

This clone appeared a single time. The J gene is TRBJ2-5, the V gene TRBV21-1; the table names TRBD1, a call not compared with the DNA. TRBV21-1 counts as a pseudogene. CDR3 length: 18 residues. The DNA for the CDR3 is TGTGCCAGCAGCAACCCAGGGGGGAAGGGGGGTTTTCAAGAGACCCAGTACTTC. The encoded protein is CASSNPGGKGGFQETQYF.

Details on this clone: The sample contains more than one DNA sequence encoding this CDR3. The CDR3 DNA is TGTGCCAGCAGCCCGACAGGGGCGAACACTGAAGCTTTCTTT. Its protein product is CASSPTGANTEAFF. The chain links TRBV7-9 to TRBJ1-1, with 8 nucleotides matching TRBD1. Unmatched junction bases numbered 3, after V lost 5 bases and J lost 1 base. Germline CDR1 is SEHNR and CDR2 is FQNEAQ (reference sequence). CDR3 length: 14 residues.

This clone turned up a few times. The genes are TRBV5-3 and TRBJ1-5; no definite D call. TRBV5-3 is an ORF, with its function uncertain. Trimming took off 0 bases at V and 1 base at J, with 8 bases between the two ends. This CDR3 has 15 residues. CDR3 coding DNA: TGTGCCAGAAGCTTGGTTTCCCAAAGCAATCAGCCCCAGCATTTT. Encoded protein: CARSLVSQSNQPQHF.

The V and J genes are TRBV6-1 and TRBJ1-3; D unresolved. Trimming pared 4 bases from V and 2 bases from J, leaving 6 bases between. Germline assignment: CDR1 MNHNS and CDR2 SASEGT. The CDR3 runs to 13 residues. CDR3: CASSGEPGNTIYF. For the CDR3, the DNA is TGTGCCAGCAGTGGAGAACCTGGAAACACCATATATTTT.

The chain carries TRBV6-1 and TRBJ1-2, with D possibly matching TRBD1 (5 bases). Per germline, CDR1 MNHNS and CDR2 SASEGT. The CDR3 is made up of 13 amino acids. The V end lost 4 bases, the J end lost 4 bases, and 10 bases lay between the germline ends. The CDR3 reads CASSGGTTYGYTF. The CDR3 nucleotides are TGTGCCAGCAGTGGGGGCACGACCTATGGCTACACCTTC.

This sequence joins TRBV6-5 and TRBJ1-5, with D perhaps TRBD1 (5 bases). The V end lost 4 bases, the J end lost 6 bases, and 7 bases lay between the germline ends. Per germline, CDR1 MNHEY and CDR2 SVGAGI. The CDR3 contains 12 residues. The CDR3 DNA reads as TGTGCCAGCAGTTCAGACAGTCAGCCCCAGCATTTT. Amino acid sequence: CASSSDSQPQHF.

With respect to this clone: Its ends do not fully match the called genes, so a read error is possible. The genes are TRBV28 and TRBJ1-2; no reliable D call. The CDR3 is 12 amino acids. In germline, CDR1 is MDHEN, CDR2 SYDVKM. CDR3 DNA: TGTGCCAGCACAGAGGTTAACTATGGCTACCCCTTC. This encodes CASTEVNYGYPF.

The chain carries TRBV4-1 and TRBJ2-7; 8 bases are shared with TRBD1. V was pared by 2 bases and J by 2 bases, with 8 bases of the junction left unmatched. The CDR3 length is 16 residues. Germline CDR1 MGHRA, CDR2 YSYEKL. CDR3 bases: TGCGCCAGCAGCCAACCGGGACAGGTCAAGACCTACGAGCAGTACTTC. Protein product: CASSQPGQVKTYEQYF.

The rearrangement links TRBV6-1 to TRBJ2-3, with 9 bases aligning to TRBD2. With 1 base clipped from V and 0 bases from J, the junction kept 8 bases outside the gene matches. Germline V lookup: CDR1 MNHNS, CDR2 SASEGT. The CDR3 consists of 18 residues. CDR3 nucleotides: TGTGCCAGCAGTGAAGGTATTCTAGCGGGAACTAGCACAGATACGCAGTATTTT. As protein: CASSEGILAGTSTDTQYF.

The chain recombines TRBV15 with TRBJ1-1, with unresolved D. Trimming took off 1 base at V and 8 bases at J, with 8 bases between the two ends. The CDR3 is 12 amino acids. CDR1 and CDR2 from the germline V gene are LNHNV and YYDKDF (reference sequence). Here the CDR3 reads CATSRGGIEAFF. The CDR3 DNA reads as TGTGCCACCAGCAGAGGCGGGATAGAAGCTTTCTTT.

This chain links TRBV27 with TRBJ2-3, with TRBD2 matching over 8 bases. Germline CDR1 reads MNHEY; CDR2 reads SMNVEV (reference sequence). V lost 2 bases and J lost 5; bases outside the gene matches: 12. This CDR3 is built from 17 residues. The CDR3 here is CASSLIGTGGPRDTQYF. Written as DNA, the CDR3 is TGTGCCAGCAGTTTAATTGGTACGGGAGGGCCGAGAGATACGCAGTATTTT.